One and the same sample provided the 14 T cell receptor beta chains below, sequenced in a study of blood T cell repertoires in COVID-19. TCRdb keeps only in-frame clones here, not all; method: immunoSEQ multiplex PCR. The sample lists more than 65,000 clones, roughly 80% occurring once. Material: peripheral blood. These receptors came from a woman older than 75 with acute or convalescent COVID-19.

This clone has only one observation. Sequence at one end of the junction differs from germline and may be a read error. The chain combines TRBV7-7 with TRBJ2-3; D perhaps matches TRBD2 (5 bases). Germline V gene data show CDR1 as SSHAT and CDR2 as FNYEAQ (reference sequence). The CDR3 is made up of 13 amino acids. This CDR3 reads CASSLAPGDTQYF. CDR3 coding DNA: TGTGCTAGCAGCTTAGCGCCGGGGGATACGCAGTATTTT.

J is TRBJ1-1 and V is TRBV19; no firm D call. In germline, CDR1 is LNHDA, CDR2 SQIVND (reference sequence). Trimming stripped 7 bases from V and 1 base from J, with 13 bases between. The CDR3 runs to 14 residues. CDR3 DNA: TGTGCCAGTACCCCGGGTCAGCAGAACACTGAAGCTTTCTTT. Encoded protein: CASTPGQQNTEAFF.

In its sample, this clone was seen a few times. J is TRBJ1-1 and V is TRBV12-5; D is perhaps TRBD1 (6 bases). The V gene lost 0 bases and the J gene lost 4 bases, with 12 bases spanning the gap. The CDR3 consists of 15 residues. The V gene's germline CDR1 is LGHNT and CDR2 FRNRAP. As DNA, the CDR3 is TGTGCTAGTGGTTTGGTGGTGGGGGCATTCACTGAAGCTTTCTTT. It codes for CASGLVVGAFTEAFF.

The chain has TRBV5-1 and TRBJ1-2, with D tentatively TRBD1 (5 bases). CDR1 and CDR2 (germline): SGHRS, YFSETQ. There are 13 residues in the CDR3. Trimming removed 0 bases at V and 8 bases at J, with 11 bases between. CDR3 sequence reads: CASSLVGSGGYTF. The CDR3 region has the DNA TGCGCCAGCAGCTTGGTAGGGTCAGGGGGCTACACCTTC.

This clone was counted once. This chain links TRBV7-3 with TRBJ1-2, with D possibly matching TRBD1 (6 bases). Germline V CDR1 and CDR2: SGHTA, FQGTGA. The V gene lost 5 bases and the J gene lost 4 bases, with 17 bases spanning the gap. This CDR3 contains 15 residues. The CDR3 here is CASSPQGGTSYGYTF. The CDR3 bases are TGTGCCAGCAGCCCACAGGGAGGGACGAGCTATGGCTACACCTTC.

The CDR3 DNA sequence: TGCGCCAGCAGCTCCGCGACTCTTTACGAGCAGTACTTC. Its translation: CASSSATLYEQYF. The chain employs TRBV5-1 and TRBJ2-7, with D hard to call. Trimming stripped 3 bases from V and 4 bases from J, with 11 bases between. From germline, CDR1 is SGHRS and CDR2 YFSETQ. This CDR3 comprises 13 residues.

In nucleotides, the CDR3 is TGTGCCAGCAGTTCGACAGGGTATAATTCACCCCTCCACTTT. The encoded protein is CASSSTGYNSPLHF. The chain links TRBV6-5 to TRBJ1-6; 7 positions match TRBD1. V shed 4 bases and J 4 bases; nucleotides not matched to a gene: 1. Per germline, CDR1 MNHEY and CDR2 SVGAGI. The CDR3 covers 14 residues.

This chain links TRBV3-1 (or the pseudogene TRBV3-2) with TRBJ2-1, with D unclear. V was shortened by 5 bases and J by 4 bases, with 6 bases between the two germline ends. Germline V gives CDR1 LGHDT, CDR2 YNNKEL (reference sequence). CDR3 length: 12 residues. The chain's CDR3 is CASSIRYNEQFF. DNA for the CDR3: TGTGCCAGCAGCATCCGGTACAATGAGCAGTTCTTC.

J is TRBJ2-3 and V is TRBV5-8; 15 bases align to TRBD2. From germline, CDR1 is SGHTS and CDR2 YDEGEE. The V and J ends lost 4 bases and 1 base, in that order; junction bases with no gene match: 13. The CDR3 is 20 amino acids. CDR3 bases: TGTGCCAGCAGCCATAGGACTAGCGGGGGGGCCGGGGGCCGCACAGATACGCAGTATTTT. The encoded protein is CASSHRTSGGAGGRTDTQYF. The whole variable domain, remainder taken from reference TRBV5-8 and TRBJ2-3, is EAGVTQSPTHLIKTRGQQATLRCSPISGHTSVYWYQQALGLGLQFLLWYDEGEERNRGNFPPRFSGRQFPNYSSELNVNALELEDSALYLCASSHRTSGGAGGRTDTQYFGPGTRLTVL.

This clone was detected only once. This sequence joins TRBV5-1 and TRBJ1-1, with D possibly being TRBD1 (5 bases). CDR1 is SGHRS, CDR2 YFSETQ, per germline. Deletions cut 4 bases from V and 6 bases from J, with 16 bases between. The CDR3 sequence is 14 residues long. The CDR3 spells CASSLLMGGAEAFF. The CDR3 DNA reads TGCGCCAGCAGCCTCCTTATGGGGGGGGCTGAAGCTTTCTTT.

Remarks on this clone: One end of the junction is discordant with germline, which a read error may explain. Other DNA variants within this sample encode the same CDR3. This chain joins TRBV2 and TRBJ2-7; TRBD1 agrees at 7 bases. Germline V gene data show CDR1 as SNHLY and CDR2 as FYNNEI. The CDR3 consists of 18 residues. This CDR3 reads CASSAPQTGLVLPYEQYF. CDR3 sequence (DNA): TGTGCCAGCAGTGCCCCCCAGACAGGGCTCGTCCTTCCCTACGAGCAGTACTTT.

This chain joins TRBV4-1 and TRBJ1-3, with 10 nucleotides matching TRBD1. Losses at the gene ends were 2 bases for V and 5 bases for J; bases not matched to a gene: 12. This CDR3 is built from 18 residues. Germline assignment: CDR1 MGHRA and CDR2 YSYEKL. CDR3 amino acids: CASSQYNEGQGRRNTIYF. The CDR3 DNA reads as TGCGCCAGCAGCCAATATAATGAGGGACAGGGGAGAAGAAACACCATATATTTT.

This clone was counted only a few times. CDR3 amino acids: CASTERGISGANVLTF. The CDR3 DNA reads as TGTGCCAGCACTGAGAGAGGGATCTCTGGGGCCAACGTCCTGACTTTC. The chain employs TRBV6-1 and TRBJ2-6; TRBD2 is a possible D gene (5 bases). Looked up from germline, CDR1 is MNHNS and CDR2 is SASEGT. The CDR3 extends over 16 amino acids. V lost 7 bases, J lost 0 bases, and 13 bases lay in between.

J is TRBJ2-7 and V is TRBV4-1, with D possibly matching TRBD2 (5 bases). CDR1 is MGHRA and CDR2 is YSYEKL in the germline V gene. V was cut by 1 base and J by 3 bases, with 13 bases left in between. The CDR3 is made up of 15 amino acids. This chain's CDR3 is CASSQAHGVGYEQYF. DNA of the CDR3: TGCGCCAGCAGCCAAGCTCACGGGGTGGGCTACGAGCAGTACTTC.